The clone carrying this T cell receptor (beta chain) has just a few counts. This specimen comes from a study of blood T cell repertoires in COVID-19. Study overall: From T cells, B-cell-depleted T cells, or PBMCs came the material, which was cDNA or gDNA.

Trimming cost V 6 bases and J 2 bases, with 13 bases left between them. The CDR3 is made up of 14 amino acids. Germline V lookup: CDR1 KGHDR, CDR2 SFDVKD. As handled by the study authors: Reference gene primer amplification yielded estimated nucleated cell counts. Assay used: immunoSEQ multiplex PCR; TCRdb lists only in-frame clones, some missing. V, J and clone size derive from that table, while D and trimming were established from the DNA sequence. Of tens of thousands of clones in the sample, around 83% were seen once. The sequencing sample was made of peripheral blood. This rearrangement joins TRBV24-1 to TRBJ2-7; D may be TRBD2 (6 bases). The sequence derives from a man in his 70s with active COVID-19. The CDR3, as DNA: TGTGCCACCAGTCATCCGGGACTCCCCTACGAGCAGTACTTC. Translated, it gives CATSHPGLPYEQYF.